The entry that follows covers one TCR beta chain sequence. This clone's antigen is unknown. TCR repertoire donors were some 11 juvenile idiopathic arthritis patients with active disease who had not reached inactive disease, 3 polyarticular and 8 oligoarticular. A median age of around 10 years (range about 2.4-25) and a median disease duration of around seven years (range 0.2-19.1) were recorded for the TCR-sequenced patients. Samples for TCR repertoire analysis were collected at two centres in Italy. Peripheral blood mononuclear cells were separated on a Histopaque-1077 density gradient and then cryopreserved in around 90% FCS with around 10% DMSO. Receptors were amplified or captured by the immunoSEQ multiplex PCR assay. TCRbeta CDR3 sequencing was performed by Adaptive Biotechnologies. The original pipeline was this. Repertoire similarity was assessed with the Chao-modified Jaccard index and with the median clonotype overlap from 200 random subsamples of equal sample size. The similarity analyses were run on either productive nucleotide sequences or amino acid sequences translated in silico. To compare repertoires, the researchers applied hierarchical clustering with single linkage as well as t-SNE, based on Chao-modified Jaccard distances. Repertoire diversity was quantified with the Renyi index, after sample size normalisation, across a range of alpha values. This immuneACCESS table, as held by TCRdb, lists in-frame sequences with V and J called but not all clones. Of the missing ones, under half trace to an unresolved V gene in checked studies; the others have no known cause. V, J and clone size are taken as reported in that table, and D and trimming were inferred from the DNA itself. This sample's clone table shows around 8,000 clones. The biggest ten clones account for approximately 1.8% of the sample.

Including the terminal cysteine and phenylalanine, the CDR3 comprises 15 residues. The DNA is not on file. The germline V gene gives CDR1 as MNHNS and CDR2 as SASEGT. The sample originates from a study of synovial regulatory T cells in juvenile arthritis (dated by TCRdb to between 2014 and 2017). Regarding the study in general: Among sequenced patients, a few were therapy-naive, one received methotrexate plus infliximab, several received methotrexate, and one had no treatment information. TCRbeta CDR3 repertoires of blood iaTreg cells, other blood Treg cells and synovial fluid Treg cells from matched patient samples were compared in the study. Effector T cell subsets from the study cohort were also sequenced for comparisons, but the Treg dataset by itself includes only blood Treg cells and synovial fluid Treg cells. TCR repertoire comparisons included Treg and Teff subsets from approximately 11 JIA patients with active disease.

On the study overall, not on this receptor specifically: TCR diversity was lower in blood iaTreg cells than in other blood Treg cells, which is consistent with antigen-driven expansion. More CDR3 sequences were shared by synovial Treg cells with iaTreg cells than with other blood Treg cells, and a closer relation was confirmed by Chao-Jaccard similarity. iaTreg TCR repertoires were found to be largely private across patients and to partially overlap with synovial Teff and blood CPL repertoires.

The sequenced material came from Treg cells from blood. In light of the paper, this sample's cell subset or site label describes: remaining (HLA-DR-negative) circulating blood Treg cells. The receptor was derived from a donor younger than 30 with juvenile idiopathic arthritis. The receptor chain draws on TRBV6-1 and TRBJ1-1; TCRdb indicates TRBD1, and absent DNA this call remains unverified. Here the CDR3 is given as CASSELAGGYTEAFF.